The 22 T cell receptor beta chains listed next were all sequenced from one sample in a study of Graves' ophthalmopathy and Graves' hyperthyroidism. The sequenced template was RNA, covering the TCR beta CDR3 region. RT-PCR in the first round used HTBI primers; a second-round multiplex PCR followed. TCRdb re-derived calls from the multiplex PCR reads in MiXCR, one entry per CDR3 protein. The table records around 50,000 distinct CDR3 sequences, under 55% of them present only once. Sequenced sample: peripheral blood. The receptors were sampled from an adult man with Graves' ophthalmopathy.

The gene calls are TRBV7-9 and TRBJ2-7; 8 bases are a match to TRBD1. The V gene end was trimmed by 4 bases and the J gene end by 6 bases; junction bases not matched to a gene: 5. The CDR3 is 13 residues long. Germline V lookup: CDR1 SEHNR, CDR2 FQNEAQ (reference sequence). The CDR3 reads CASSSDRGGEQYF. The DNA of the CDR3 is TGTGCCAGCAGCTCCGACAGGGGTGGCGAGCAGTACTTC.

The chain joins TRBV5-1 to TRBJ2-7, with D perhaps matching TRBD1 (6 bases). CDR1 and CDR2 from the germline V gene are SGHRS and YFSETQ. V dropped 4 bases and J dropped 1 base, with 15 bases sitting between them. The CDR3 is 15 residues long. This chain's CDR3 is CASSAKTGSSYEQYF. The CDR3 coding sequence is TGCGCCAGCAGCGCAAAGACAGGATCATCCTACGAGCAGTACTTC.

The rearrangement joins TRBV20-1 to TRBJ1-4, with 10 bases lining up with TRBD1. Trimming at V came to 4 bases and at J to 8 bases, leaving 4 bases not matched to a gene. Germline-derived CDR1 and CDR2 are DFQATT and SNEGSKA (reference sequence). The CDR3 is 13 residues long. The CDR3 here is CSATTGGREKLFF. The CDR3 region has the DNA TGCAGTGCTACGACAGGGGGCAGGGAAAAACTGTTTTTT.

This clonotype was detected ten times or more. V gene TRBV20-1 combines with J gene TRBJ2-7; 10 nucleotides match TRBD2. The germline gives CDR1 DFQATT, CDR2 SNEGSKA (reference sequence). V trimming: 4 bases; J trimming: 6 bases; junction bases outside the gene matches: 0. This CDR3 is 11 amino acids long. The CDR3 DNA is TGCAGTGCTACTAGCGGGAGCGAGCAGTACTTC. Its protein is CSATSGSEQYF.

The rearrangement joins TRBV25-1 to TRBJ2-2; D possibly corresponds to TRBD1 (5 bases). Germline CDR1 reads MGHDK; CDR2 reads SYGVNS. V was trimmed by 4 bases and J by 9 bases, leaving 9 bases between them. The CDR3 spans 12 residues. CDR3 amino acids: CASSVSGRELFF. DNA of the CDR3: TGTGCCAGCAGTGTATCAGGGAGGGAGCTGTTTTTT.

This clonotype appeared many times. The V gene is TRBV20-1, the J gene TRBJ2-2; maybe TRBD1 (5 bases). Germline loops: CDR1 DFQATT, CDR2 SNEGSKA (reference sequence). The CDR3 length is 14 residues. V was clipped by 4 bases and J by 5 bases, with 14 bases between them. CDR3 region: CSAKWAGLTGELFF. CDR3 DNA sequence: TGCAGTGCTAAGTGGGCAGGGCTAACCGGGGAGCTGTTTTTT.

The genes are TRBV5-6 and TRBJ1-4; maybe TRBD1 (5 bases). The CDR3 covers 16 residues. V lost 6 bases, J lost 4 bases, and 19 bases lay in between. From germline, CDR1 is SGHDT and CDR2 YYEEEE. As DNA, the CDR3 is TGTGCCAGCAACCCTGGTTCGGGGCAGCTTAATGAAAAACTGTTTTTT. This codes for CASNPGSGQLNEKLFF. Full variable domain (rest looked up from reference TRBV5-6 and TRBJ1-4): DAGVTQSPTHLIKTRGQQVTLRCSPKSGHDTVSWYQQALGQGPQFIFQYYEEEERQRGNFPDRFSGHQFPNYSSELNVNALLLGDSALYLCASNPGSGQLNEKLFFGSGTQLSVL.

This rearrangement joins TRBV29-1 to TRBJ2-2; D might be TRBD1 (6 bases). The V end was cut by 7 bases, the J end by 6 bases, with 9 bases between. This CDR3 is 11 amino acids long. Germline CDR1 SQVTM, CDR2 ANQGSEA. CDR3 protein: CSAQGPGELFF. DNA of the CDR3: TGCAGCGCCCAGGGGCCCGGGGAGCTGTTTTTT.

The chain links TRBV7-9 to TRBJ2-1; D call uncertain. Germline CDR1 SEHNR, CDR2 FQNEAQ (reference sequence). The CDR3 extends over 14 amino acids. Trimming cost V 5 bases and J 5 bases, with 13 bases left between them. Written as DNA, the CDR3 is TGTGCCAGCAGCCCTTCAGCCCTACACAATGAGCAGTTCTTC. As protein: CASSPSALHNEQFF.

The CDR3 nucleotides read TGCGCCAGCAGCCGCGACAGGGCCGGGCCCGGGGAGCTGTTTTTT. It yields the protein CASSRDRAGPGELFF. The V gene is TRBV5-1, the J gene TRBJ2-2; 7 bases align to TRBD1. The V gene end was trimmed by 4 bases and the J gene end by 6 bases; junction bases not matched to a gene: 9. Germline-derived CDR1 and CDR2 are SGHRS and YFSETQ. The CDR3 is 15 amino acids.

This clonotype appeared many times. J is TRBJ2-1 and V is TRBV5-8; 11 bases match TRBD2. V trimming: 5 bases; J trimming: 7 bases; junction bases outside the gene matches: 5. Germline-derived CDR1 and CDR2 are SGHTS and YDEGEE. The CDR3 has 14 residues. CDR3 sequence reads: CASSVGLAENEQFF. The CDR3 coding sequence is TGTGCCAGCAGTGTGGGACTAGCGGAAAATGAGCAGTTCTTC.

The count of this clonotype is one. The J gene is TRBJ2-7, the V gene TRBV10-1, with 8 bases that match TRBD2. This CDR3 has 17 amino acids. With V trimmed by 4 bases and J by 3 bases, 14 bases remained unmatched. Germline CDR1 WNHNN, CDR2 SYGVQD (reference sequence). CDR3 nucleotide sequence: TGCGCCAGCAGTGTTAGCGGGACACCCTCCTCCGTCTACGAGCAGTACGTC. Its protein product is CASSVSGTPSSVYEQYV.

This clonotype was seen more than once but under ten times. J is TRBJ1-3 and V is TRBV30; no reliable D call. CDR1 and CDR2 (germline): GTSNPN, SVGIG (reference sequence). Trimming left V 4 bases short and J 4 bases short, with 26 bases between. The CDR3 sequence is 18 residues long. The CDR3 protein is CAWKSQVSTYVVGNTIYF. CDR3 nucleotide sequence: TGTGCCTGGAAATCTCAAGTCTCGACTTACGTGGTCGGAAACACCATATATTTT.

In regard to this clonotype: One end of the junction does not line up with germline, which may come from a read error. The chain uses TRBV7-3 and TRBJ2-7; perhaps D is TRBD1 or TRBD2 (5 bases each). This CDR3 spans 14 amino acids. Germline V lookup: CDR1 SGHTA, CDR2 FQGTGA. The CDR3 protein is CASSKGPLSYEQYF. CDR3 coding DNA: TGCGCCAGCAGCAAGGGACCTCTCTCCTACGAGCAGTACTTC.

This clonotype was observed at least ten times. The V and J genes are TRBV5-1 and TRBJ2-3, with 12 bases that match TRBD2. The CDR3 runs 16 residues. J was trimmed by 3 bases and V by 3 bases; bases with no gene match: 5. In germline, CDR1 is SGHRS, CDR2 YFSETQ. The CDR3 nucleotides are TGCGCCAGCAGCTCGAGAGGACTAGCGGGAACAGATACGCAGTATTTT. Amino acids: CASSSRGLAGTDTQYF.

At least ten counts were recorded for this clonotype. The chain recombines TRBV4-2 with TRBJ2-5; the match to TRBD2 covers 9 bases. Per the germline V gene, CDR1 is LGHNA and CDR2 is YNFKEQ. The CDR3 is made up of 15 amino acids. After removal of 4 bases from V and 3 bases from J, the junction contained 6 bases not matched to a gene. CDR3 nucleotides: TGTGCCAGCAGCCCCCTAGCGGGGAGAGAAGAGACCCAGTACTTC. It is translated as CASSPLAGREETQYF.

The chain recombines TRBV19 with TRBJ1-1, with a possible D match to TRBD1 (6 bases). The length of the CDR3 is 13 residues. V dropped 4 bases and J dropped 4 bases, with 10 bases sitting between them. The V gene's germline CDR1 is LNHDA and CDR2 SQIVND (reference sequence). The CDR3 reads CASSNVGATEAFF. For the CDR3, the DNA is TGTGCCAGTAGTAATGTGGGGGCCACTGAAGCTTTCTTT. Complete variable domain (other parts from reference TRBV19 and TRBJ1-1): DGGITQSPKYLFRKEGQNVTLSCEQNLNHDAMYWYRQDPGQGLRLIYYSQIVNDFQKGDIAEGYSVSREKKESFPLTVTSAQKNPTAFYLCASSNVGATEAFFGQGTRLTVV.

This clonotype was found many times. The CDR3 spells CASSIGGSESGANVLTF. CDR3 sequence (DNA): TGTGCCAGTAGTATTGGCGGGAGCGAGTCTGGGGCCAACGTCCTGACTTTC. The chain has TRBV19 and TRBJ2-6; 7 bases align to TRBD2. CDR1 is LNHDA, CDR2 SQIVND, per germline (reference sequence). The CDR3 spans 17 residues. V lost 3 bases, J lost 1 base, and 6 bases stayed unmatched.

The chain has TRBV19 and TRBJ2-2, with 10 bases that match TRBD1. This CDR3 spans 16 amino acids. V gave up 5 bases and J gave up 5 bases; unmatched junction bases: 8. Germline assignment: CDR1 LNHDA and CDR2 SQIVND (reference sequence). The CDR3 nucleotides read TGTGCCAGTAGTGCCCTGCCGGGACAGGGGACCGGGGAGCTGTTTTTT. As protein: CASSALPGQGTGELFF.

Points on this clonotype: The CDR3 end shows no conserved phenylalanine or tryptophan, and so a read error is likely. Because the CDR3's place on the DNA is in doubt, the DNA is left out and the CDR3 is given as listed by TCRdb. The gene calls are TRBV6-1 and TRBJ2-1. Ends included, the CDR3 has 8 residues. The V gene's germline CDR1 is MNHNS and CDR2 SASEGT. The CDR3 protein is CASSEALV.

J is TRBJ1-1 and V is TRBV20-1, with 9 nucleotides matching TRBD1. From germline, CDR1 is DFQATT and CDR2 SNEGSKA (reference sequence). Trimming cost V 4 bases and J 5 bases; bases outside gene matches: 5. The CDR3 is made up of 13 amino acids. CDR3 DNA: TGCAGTGCTAAACAGGGGGCAAATACTGAAGCTTTCTTT. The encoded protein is CSAKQGANTEAFF.

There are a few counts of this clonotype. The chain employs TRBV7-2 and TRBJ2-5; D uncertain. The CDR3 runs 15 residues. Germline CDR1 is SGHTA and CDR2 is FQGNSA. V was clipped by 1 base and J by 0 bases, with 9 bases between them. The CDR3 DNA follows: TGTGCCAGCAGCTTAGTAGTGGCGTACCAAGAGACCCAGTACTTC. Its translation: CASSLVVAYQETQYF.